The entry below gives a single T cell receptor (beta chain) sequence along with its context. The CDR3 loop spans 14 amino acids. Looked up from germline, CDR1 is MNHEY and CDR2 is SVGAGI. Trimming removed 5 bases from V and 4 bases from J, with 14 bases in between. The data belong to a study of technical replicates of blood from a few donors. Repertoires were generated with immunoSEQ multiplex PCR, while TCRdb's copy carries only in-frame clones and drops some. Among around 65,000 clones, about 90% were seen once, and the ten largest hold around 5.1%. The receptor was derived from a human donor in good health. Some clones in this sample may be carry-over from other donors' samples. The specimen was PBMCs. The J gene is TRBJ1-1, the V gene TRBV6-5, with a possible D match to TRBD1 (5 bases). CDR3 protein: CASSGPGAFTEAFF. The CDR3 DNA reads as TGTGCCAGCAGTGGACCTGGGGCGTTCACTGAAGCTTTCTTT.